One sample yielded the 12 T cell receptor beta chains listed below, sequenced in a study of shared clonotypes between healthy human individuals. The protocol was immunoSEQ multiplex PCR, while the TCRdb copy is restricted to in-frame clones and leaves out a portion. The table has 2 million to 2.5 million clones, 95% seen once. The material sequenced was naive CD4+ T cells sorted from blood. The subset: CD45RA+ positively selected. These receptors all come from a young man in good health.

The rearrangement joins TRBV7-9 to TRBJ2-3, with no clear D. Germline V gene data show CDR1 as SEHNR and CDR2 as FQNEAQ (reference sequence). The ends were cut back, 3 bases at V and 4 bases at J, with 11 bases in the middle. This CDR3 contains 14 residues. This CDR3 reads CASSFHLGSDTQYF. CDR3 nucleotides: TGTGCCAGCAGCTTCCATCTAGGTTCAGATACGCAGTATTTT.

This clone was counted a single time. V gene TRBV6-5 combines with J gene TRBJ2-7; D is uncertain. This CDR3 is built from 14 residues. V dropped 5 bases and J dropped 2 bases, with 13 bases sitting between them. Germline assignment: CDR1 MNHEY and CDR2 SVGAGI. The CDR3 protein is CASSVSQVTYEQYF. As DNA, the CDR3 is TGTGCCAGCAGTGTGTCCCAGGTGACCTACGAGCAGTACTTC.

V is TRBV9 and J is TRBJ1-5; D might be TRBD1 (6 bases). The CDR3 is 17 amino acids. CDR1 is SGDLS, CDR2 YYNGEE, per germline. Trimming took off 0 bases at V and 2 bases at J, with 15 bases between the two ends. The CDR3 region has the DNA TGTGCCAGCAGCGTAGTGGGACGGGGGCGCGGCAATCAGCCCCAGCATTTT. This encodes CASSVVGRGRGNQPQHF. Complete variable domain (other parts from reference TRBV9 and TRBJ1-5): DSGVTQTPKHLITATGQRVTLRCSPRSGDLSVYWYQQSLDQGLQFLIQYYNGEERAKGNILERFSAQQFPDLHSELNLSSLELGDSALYFCASSVVGRGRGNQPQHFGDGTRLSIL.

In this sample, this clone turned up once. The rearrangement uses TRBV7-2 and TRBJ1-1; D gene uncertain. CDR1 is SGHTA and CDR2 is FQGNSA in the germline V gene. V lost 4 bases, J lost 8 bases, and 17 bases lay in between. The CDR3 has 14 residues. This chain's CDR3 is CASSSQPLREEAFF. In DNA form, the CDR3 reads TGTGCCAGCAGCTCGCAACCGCTAAGGGAGGAAGCTTTCTTT. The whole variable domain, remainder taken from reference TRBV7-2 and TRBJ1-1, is GAGVSQSPSNKVTEKGKDVELRCDPISGHTALYWYRQSLGQGLEFLIYFQGNSAPDKSGLPSDRFSAERTGGSVSTLTIQRTQQEDSAVYLCASSSQPLREEAFFGQGTRLTVV.

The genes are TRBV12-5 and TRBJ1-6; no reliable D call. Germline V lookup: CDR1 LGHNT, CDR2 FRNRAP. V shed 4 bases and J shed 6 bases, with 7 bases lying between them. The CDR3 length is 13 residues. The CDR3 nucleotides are TGTGCTAGTGGTTCGGACGGTAATTCACCCCTCCACTTT. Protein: CASGSDGNSPLHF.

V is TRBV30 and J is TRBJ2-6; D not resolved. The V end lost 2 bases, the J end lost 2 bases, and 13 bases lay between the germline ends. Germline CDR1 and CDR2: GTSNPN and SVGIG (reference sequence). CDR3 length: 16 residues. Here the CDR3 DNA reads TGTGCCTGGAGTTCTCAACACCCCCCTGGGGCCAACGTCCTGACTTTC. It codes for CAWSSQHPPGANVLTF.

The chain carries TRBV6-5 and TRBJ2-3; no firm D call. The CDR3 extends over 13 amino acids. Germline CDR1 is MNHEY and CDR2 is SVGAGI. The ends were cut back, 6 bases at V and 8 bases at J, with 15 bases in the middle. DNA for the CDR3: TGTGCCAGCAGACCTAAAGAGCGAGGTACGCAGTATTTT. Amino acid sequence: CASRPKERGTQYF.

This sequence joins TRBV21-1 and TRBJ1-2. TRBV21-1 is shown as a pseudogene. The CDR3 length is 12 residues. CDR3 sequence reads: CASSKDAYGYTF. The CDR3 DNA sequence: TGTGCCAGCAGCAAAGACGCCTATGGCTACACCTTC.

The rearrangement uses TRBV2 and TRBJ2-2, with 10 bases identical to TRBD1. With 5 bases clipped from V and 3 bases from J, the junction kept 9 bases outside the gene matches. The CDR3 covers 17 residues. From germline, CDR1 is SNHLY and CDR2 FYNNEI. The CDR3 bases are TGTGCCAGCAGTTATTACCCCGGGACAGGGGACACCGGGGAGCTGTTTTTT. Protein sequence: CASSYYPGTGDTGELFF.

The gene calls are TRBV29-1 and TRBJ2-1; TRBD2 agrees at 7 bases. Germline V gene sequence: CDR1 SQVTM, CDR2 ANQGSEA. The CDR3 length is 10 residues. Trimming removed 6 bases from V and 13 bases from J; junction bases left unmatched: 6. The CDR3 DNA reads TGCAGCGTCGGGAGCGGGGTTCAGTTCTTC. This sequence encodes CSVGSGVQFF.

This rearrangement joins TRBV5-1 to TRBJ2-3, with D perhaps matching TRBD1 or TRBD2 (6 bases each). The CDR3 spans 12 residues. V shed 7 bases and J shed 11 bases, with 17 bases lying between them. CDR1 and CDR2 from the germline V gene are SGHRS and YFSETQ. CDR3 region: CASSQEGVVQYF. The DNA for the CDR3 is TGCGCCAGCTCGCAGGAGGGGGTGGTGCAGTATTTT.

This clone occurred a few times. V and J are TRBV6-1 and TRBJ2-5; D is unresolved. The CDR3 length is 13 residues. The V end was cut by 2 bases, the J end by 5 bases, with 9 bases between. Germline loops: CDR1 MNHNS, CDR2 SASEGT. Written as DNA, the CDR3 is TGTGCCAGCAGTGAACCAGGCTCTGAGACCCAGTACTTC. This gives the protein CASSEPGSETQYF.